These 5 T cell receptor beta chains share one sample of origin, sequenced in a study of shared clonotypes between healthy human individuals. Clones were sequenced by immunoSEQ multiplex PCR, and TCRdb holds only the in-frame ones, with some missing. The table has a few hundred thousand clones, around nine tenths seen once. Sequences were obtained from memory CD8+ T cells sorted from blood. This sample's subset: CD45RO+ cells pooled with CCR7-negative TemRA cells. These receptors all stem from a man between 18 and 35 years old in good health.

The CDR3 is CASSVARGVNTGELFF. The CDR3 nucleotides are TGTGCCAGCAGCGTAGCGAGAGGAGTGAACACCGGGGAGCTGTTTTTT. The chain uses TRBV9 and TRBJ2-2; D unclear. The CDR3 sequence is 16 residues long. Germline-derived CDR1 and CDR2 are SGDLS and YYNGEE. Trimming removed 0 bases at V and 1 base at J, with 10 bases between.

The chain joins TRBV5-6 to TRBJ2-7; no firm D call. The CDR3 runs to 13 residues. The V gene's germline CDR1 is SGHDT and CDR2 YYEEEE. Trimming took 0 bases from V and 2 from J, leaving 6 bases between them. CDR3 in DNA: TGTGCCAGCAGCTTGGCTGGCCCCTACGAGCAGTACTTC. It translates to CASSLAGPYEQYF.

This CDR3 is CASSLQGLALEGDTQYF. The CDR3 DNA reads as TGTGCCAGCAGCTTACAAGGACTAGCGCTAGAGGGAGATACGCAGTATTTT. This rearrangement joins TRBV7-9 to TRBJ2-3; TRBD2 matches at 9 bases. In germline, CDR1 is SEHNR, CDR2 FQNEAQ (reference sequence). With V trimmed by 2 bases and J by 5 bases, 11 bases remained unmatched. The CDR3 spans 17 residues.

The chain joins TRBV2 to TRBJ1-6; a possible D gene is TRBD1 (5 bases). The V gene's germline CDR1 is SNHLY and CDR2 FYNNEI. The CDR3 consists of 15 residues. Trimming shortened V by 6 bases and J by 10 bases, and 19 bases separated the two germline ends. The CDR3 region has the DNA TGTGCCAGCAGCGGCCATCCAGAGGGGCCGTCACCCCTCCACTTT. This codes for CASSGHPEGPSPLHF.

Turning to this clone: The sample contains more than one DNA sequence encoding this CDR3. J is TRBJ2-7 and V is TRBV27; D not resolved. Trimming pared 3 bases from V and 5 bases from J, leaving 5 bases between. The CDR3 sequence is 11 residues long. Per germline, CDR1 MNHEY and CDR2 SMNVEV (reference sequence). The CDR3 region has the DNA TGTGCCAGCAGTTTTGGTAACGAGCAGTACTTC. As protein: CASSFGNEQYF.